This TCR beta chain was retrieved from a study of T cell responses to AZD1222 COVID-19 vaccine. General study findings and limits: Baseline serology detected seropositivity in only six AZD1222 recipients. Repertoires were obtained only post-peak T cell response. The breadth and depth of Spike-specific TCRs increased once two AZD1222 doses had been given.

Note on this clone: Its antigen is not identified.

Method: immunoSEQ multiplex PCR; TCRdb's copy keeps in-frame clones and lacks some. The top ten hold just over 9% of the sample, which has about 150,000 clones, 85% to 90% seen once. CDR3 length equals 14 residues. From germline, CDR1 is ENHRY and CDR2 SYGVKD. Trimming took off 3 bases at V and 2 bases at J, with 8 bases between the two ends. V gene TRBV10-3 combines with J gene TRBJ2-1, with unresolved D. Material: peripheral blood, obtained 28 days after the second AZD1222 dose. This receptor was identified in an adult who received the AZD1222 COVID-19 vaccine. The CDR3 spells CAISELSPYNEQFF. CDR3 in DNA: TGTGCCATCAGTGAACTCTCCCCCTACAATGAGCAGTTCTTC.